The rows below give T cell receptor beta chains drawn from one sample of a study of blood T cell repertoires in COVID-19. The data were produced by immunoSEQ multiplex PCR, yet TCRdb's version contains in-frame clones alone and is incomplete. The sample yields some 400,000 clones, more than 85% seen once. Sample: peripheral blood. These receptors were collected from a human donor in a cohort sampled during active COVID-19. Both conserved end residues are part of each CDR3. D genes are given only for firm matches. The size of a clone is reported for some rows only, either as once, few or many, or as a class for expanded clones.

.,.,15,TRBJ2-7,TRBV5-1,TGCGCCAGCAGCTTGGGAAGGGGACAATCGAGGGAGCAGTACTTC,CASSLGRGQSREQYF
.,.,13,TRBJ1-1,TRBV20-1,TGCAGTGCTAGTAGGGGAAGGTCGACTGAAGCTTTCTTT,CSASRGRSTEAFF
once,TRBD2,17,TRBJ2-3,TRBV5-4,TGTGCCAGCAGCTTTATGTTGGGGGGAGGGCGGACAGATACGCAGTATTTT,CASSFMLGGGRTDTQYF
.,TRBD2,17,TRBJ2-6,TRBV6-1,TGTGCCAGCAGTGAAACTAGCGGGGAAACTGGGGCCAACGTCCTGACTTTC,CASSETSGETGANVLTF
.,TRBD2,16,TRBJ2-2,TRBV10-3,TGTGCCATTCACACGACTAGCGGGAGTGCCACCGGGGAGCTGTTTTTT,CAIHTTSGSATGELFF
once,TRBD2,19,TRBJ2-1,TRBV5-1,TGCGCCAGCAGCTTGCGGGGACTAGCGGGAGGGTCCTCCTACAATGAGCAGTTCTTC,CASSLRGLAGGSSYNEQFF
once,.,13,TRBJ1-2,TRBV12-3/TRBV12-4,TGTGCCAGCAGTTTTGCCGGGGGTGATGGCTACACCTTC,CASSFAGGDGYTF
.,TRBD2,16,TRBJ2-2,TRBV27,TGTGCCAGCAGTTTAAGGTCCGGGAGGGGGGCCGGGGAGCTGTTTTTT,CASSLRSGRGAGELFF
.,TRBD2,15,TRBJ2-3,TRBV9,TGTGCCAGCAGCGGACTGCGGGAGAGGTTAGATACGCAGTATTTT,CASSGLRERLDTQYF
.,.,13,TRBJ1-2,TRBV25-1,TGTGCCAGCAGCGGGGGAGGGGTGTATGGCTACACCTTC,CASSGGGVYGYTF
.,TRBD1,14,TRBJ1-2,TRBV7-9,TGTGCCAGCAGCTTAGAGACAGGGACCTATGGCTACACCTTC,CASSLETGTYGYTF
.,.,15,TRBJ2-1,TRBV7-9,TGTGCCAGCAGCCCCCGGGGGAGTGGGTACAATGAGCAGTTCTTC,CASSPRGSGYNEQFF
few,TRBD1,16,TRBJ2-7,TRBV4-2,TGTGCCAGCAGCCAAGACAAGGACAGGCCCTACTACGAGCAGTACTTC,CASSQDKDRPYYEQYF
once,TRBD1,15,TRBJ1-2,TRBV6-5,TGTGCCAGCAGTTACAGACAGGGGGCGGTCGATGGCTACACCTTC,CASSYRQGAVDGYTF
once,TRBD2,16,TRBJ2-1,TRBV6-4,TGTGCCAGCAGTGACTCTGAGCGGGGTTCCTACAATGAGCAGTTCTTC,CASSDSERGSYNEQFF
.,.,12,TRBJ2-3,TRBV14,TGTGCCAGCAGCCCCTTCACAGATACGCAGTATTTT,CASSPFTDTQYF
once,.,15,TRBJ2-5,TRBV6-5,TGTGCCAGCAGCCGGGGTCTATACTCGAAAGAGACCCAGTACTTC,CASSRGLYSKETQYF
.,TRBD2,14,TRBJ2-7,TRBV14,TGTGCCAGCAGCCAAGTGGGACTAGTCTACGAGCAGTACTTC,CASSQVGLVYEQYF
.,TRBD2,16,TRBJ2-1,TRBV15,TGTGCCACCAGCAGAGATGTGGCGGGAGGGCTAGGTGAGCAGTTCTTC,CATSRDVAGGLGEQFF
.,TRBD2,18,TRBJ2-3,TRBV23-1,TGCGCCAGCAGTCAATCGGCTAGCGGGGGCTTAAGCACAGATACGCAGTATTTT,CASSQSASGGLSTDTQYF
.,.,16,TRBJ2-1,TRBV2,TGTGCCAGCTTGCCTTTGACTGAAGCTCCTTACAATGAGCAGTTCTTC,CASLPLTEAPYNEQFF
.,.,16,TRBJ2-3,TRBV3-1/TRBV3-2,TGTGCCAGCAGCACCCGGCCCTCCCGGGGCACAGATACGCAGTATTTT,CASSTRPSRGTDTQYF
.,.,13,TRBJ1-1,TRBV6-4,TGTGCCAGCAGTGAATGGAGCTGGACTGAAGCTTTCTTT,CASSEWSWTEAFF